The sequence of this T cell receptor (beta chain) was determined in a study of long-term antiretroviral therapy in people with HIV. General study results and limits: Diversity increased after ART yet remained lower than in transplant donor controls.

It was in the United States that all participants with HIV were treated. In regard to this clone: Its target is not known.

The CDR3 covers 14 residues. V was clipped by 4 bases and J by 5 bases, with 13 bases between them. The V gene's germline CDR1 is SGHDT and CDR2 YYEEEE. The libraries were made with immunoSEQ v3.0 at survey level. The study targeted roughly 40,000-55,000 T-cell genomes per sample in sequencing. The data were produced by immunoSEQ multiplex PCR, yet TCRdb's version contains in-frame clones alone and is incomplete. The sample holds around 16,000 clones, approximately 71% seen once. The V call is TRBV5-6, the J call TRBJ1-3; D remains unclear. The sequencing here drew on unsorted PBMCs, taken 1.5 years before starting antiretroviral therapy. This sequence was found in a woman aged 45-60 years with HIV. The CDR3 loop reads CASSPPGVRNTIYF. The CDR3 DNA reads as TGTGCCAGCAGCCCGCCTGGGGTAAGAAACACCATATATTTT.